These 22 T cell receptor beta chains originate from one sample sequenced in a study of read filtering for tumor transcriptome and immune sequencing. Molecular barcoded adaptors covering alpha/delta and beta/gamma chains were used on about 0.4 ug RNA. TCRdb itself ran the reads through MiXCR, one entry per CDR3 protein. The sample contains 55,000 to 60,000 distinct CDR3 sequences, approximately 13% of which appear only once. Sequencing was carried out using a population of CD138-negative cells sorted from bone marrow. The receptors stem from a donor at least 40 years old with multiple myeloma.

Regarding this clonotype: It differs at one base from a far larger clone, so likely a read error. The V and J genes are TRBV11-2 and TRBJ2-1, with D hard to call. Looked up from germline, CDR1 is SGHAT and CDR2 is FQNNGV. The CDR3 has 11 amino acids. V lost 3 bases to trimming and J lost 12 bases, with 9 bases between them. DNA for the CDR3: TGTGCCAGCAGCTTGGGTTTGGCGCAGTTCTTC. Its translation: CASSLGLAQFF.

Remarks on this clonotype: A read error may be the cause here, since a much bigger clone is one base away. The J gene is TRBJ2-7, the V gene TRBV28; D is possibly TRBD2 (6 bases). Germline V lookup: CDR1 MDHEN, CDR2 SYDVKM. Trimming removed 6 bases at V and 6 bases at J, with 21 bases between. This CDR3 comprises 15 residues. CDR3 in DNA: TGTGCCAGCAGGCCCCTCCGGGACGGGGGTTTCGAGCAGTACTTC. This gives the protein CASRPLRDGGFEQYF.

This clonotype was picked up many times. The chain carries TRBV20-1 and TRBJ2-6; D is undetermined. This CDR3 has 15 amino acids. Germline V gives CDR1 DFQATT, CDR2 SNEGSKA (reference sequence). V lost 1 base to trimming and J lost 1 base, with 8 bases between them. The CDR3 coding sequence is TGCAGTGCTAGAGTTCGCCCATCTGGGGCCAACGTCCTGACTTTC. The encoded protein is CSARVRPSGANVLTF.

This clonotype occurred many times. The chain couples TRBV9 to TRBJ2-3, with D unresolved. This CDR3 region has 14 residues. Germline-derived CDR1 and CDR2 are SGDLS and YYNGEE. Trimming shortened V by 1 base and J by 1 base, and 7 bases separated the two germline ends. This chain's CDR3 is CASSVLFGTDTQYF. The CDR3 DNA reads as TGTGCCAGCAGCGTATTATTTGGCACAGATACGCAGTATTTT.

This clonotype was picked up many times. The chain combines TRBV18 with TRBJ2-3; TRBD1 matches at 7 bases. The CDR3 runs to 18 residues. CDR1 KGHSH and CDR2 LQKENI come from the germline V gene. Germline trimming cut 2 bases from V and 1 base from J; bases unmatched to any gene: 12. CDR3 amino acids: CASSPAGDGTVRTDTQYF. The CDR3 DNA follows: TGTGCCAGCTCACCAGCGGGCGACGGGACAGTTCGCACAGATACGCAGTATTTT.

There are a few counts of this clonotype. Possible read error: a much larger clone is one base away. The chain joins TRBV11-2 to TRBJ1-1; perhaps TRBD1 as D (5 bases). Germline values: CDR1 SGHAT, CDR2 FQNNGV. The CDR3 is 15 amino acids. Here the CDR3 reads CASSPLGTGGTDAFF. As DNA, the CDR3 is TGTGCCAGCAGCCCCTTGGGGACCGGGGGGACTGATGCTTTCTTT. Full variable domain (remainder filled in from reference TRBV11-2 and TRBJ1-1): EAGVAQSPRYKIIEKRQSVAFWCNPISGHATLYWYQQILGQGPKLLIQFQNNGVVDDSQLPKDRFSAERLKGVDSTLKIQPAKLEDSAVYLCASSPLGTGGTDAFFGQGTRLTVV.

The J gene is TRBJ2-1, the V gene TRBV20-1; D may be TRBD1 (5 bases). V gave up 6 bases and J gave up 0 bases, with 12 bases separating them. The CDR3 extends over 14 amino acids. CDR1 is DFQATT and CDR2 is SNEGSKA in the germline V gene (reference sequence). CDR3 nucleotide sequence: TGCAGTGCGCAGCAGGGTGGCTCCTACAATGAGCAGTTCTTC. Translated: CSAQQGGSYNEQFF.

This clonotype was found many times. This rearrangement joins TRBV5-1 to TRBJ1-1, with D unresolved. V lost 2 bases to trimming and J lost 5 bases, with 10 bases between them. This CDR3 region has 13 residues. Germline loops: CDR1 SGHRS, CDR2 YFSETQ. CDR3 sequence: CASSFESDTEAFF. The CDR3 DNA is TGCGCCAGCAGCTTCGAAAGCGATACTGAAGCTTTCTTT.

Ten or more counts support this clonotype. The CDR3 coding sequence is TGTGCCAGCAGCGTAGCATTAGGGAGCACTGAAGCTTTCTTT. This gives the protein CASSVALGSTEAFF. The gene calls are TRBV9 and TRBJ1-1, with D unclear. The germline V and J ends were trimmed by 0 bases and 4 bases, with 10 bases remaining between them. CDR3 length equals 14 residues. CDR1 SGDLS and CDR2 YYNGEE come from the germline V gene.

This clonotype was recorded at least ten times. This chain connects TRBV5-1 to TRBJ2-3; the D gene could be TRBD1 or TRBD2 (7 bases each). Germline CDR1 is SGHRS and CDR2 is YFSETQ. The CDR3 runs to 16 residues. Deletions cut 7 bases from V and 3 bases from J, with 21 bases between. The CDR3 is CASQPSGRGGTDTQYF. CDR3 bases: TGCGCCAGCCAACCTTCGGGCAGGGGGGGTACAGATACGCAGTATTTT.

The chain couples TRBV15 to TRBJ2-4; a weak D match, TRBD2 (6 bases). V lost 3 bases and J lost 5, with 11 bases in between. The CDR3 loop spans 14 amino acids. Germline-derived CDR1 and CDR2 are LNHNV and YYDKDF (reference sequence). CDR3 loop: CATSSRLGENIQYF. The CDR3 DNA sequence: TGTGCCACCAGCAGTAGACTAGGGGAAAACATTCAGTACTTC.

Notes on this clonotype: One base away lies a much larger clone, so this may be a sequencing read error. The rearrangement links TRBV11-2 to TRBJ2-1, with D hard to call. Germline V lookup: CDR1 SGHAT, CDR2 FQNNGV. The CDR3 has 16 residues. CDR3 bases: TGTGCCAGCAGCACCTCGGCGAGCTTCTCCTACAATGGGCAGTTCTTC. Protein product: CASSTSASFSYNGQFF.

The table lists this clonotype with many counts. V usage is TRBV6-6 and J usage is TRBJ2-2; D remains ambiguous. Trimming cost V 2 bases and J 5 bases, with 6 bases left between them. CDR1 MNHNY and CDR2 SVGAGI come from the germline V gene (reference sequence). This CDR3 spans 13 amino acids. CDR3 region: CASSYTATGELFF. CDR3 nucleotide sequence: TGTGCCAGCAGTTACACCGCAACCGGGGAGCTGTTTTTT.

Comment on this clonotype: A read error may account for a junction end that differs from germline. This chain uses TRBV6-6 with TRBJ1-4; D not resolved. Germline CDR1 reads MNHNY; CDR2 reads SVGAGI (reference sequence). This CDR3 region has 12 residues. CDR3 sequence: CASSQDFGKRFF. The CDR3 DNA is TGTGCCAGCAGTCAGGATTTCGGGAAACGGTTTTTT.

Details on this clonotype: Relative to the germline gene, one junction end is altered; a read error may explain this. This chain links TRBV11-2 with TRBJ2-1; D uncertain. CDR1 SGHAT and CDR2 FQNNGV come from the germline V gene. There are 16 residues in the CDR3. Written as DNA, the CDR3 is TGTGCCGGCAGTCATGGGGAAGCCTTCTCCTACAATGAGCAGTTCTTC. Residues: CAGSHGEAFSYNEQFF.

This clonotype was seen ten or more times. J is TRBJ1-1 and V is TRBV4-1, with D uncertain. The CDR3 is made up of 12 amino acids. Germline CDR1 reads MGHRA; CDR2 reads YSYEKL. V was cut by 7 bases and J by 2 bases, with 8 bases left in between. In nucleotides, the CDR3 is TGCGCCAGCACGGTTGCAAACACTGAAGCTTTCTTT. Its translation is CASTVANTEAFF.

This clonotype has a count of ten or more. The rearrangement joins TRBV19 to TRBJ2-5; TRBD2 aligns across 7 bases. The V gene end was trimmed by 5 bases and the J gene end by 5 bases; junction bases not matched to a gene: 5. CDR1 is LNHDA and CDR2 is SQIVND in the germline V gene (reference sequence). The CDR3 totals 13 residues. This CDR3 reads CASSPTSQETQYF. CDR3 nucleotide sequence: TGTGCCAGTAGTCCGACTAGCCAGGAGACCCAGTACTTC.

This clonotype was seen a few times. This may come from a read error, since a much larger clone is one base off. This chain uses TRBV24-1 with TRBJ2-1, with D perhaps assigned TRBD1 or TRBD2 (5 bases each). The CDR3 spans 16 residues. From germline, CDR1 is KGHDR and CDR2 SFDVKD. The CDR3 sequence: CATSDFGTVSYNEQLF. The CDR3 DNA reads as TGTGCCACCAGTGATTTTGGGACGGTGTCCTACAATGAGCAGCTCTTC.

The table lists this clonotype with many counts. The chain has TRBV30 and TRBJ1-2, with TRBD1 matching over 7 bases. Unmatched junction bases numbered 6, after V lost 5 bases and J lost 6 bases. Germline loops: CDR1 GTSNPN, CDR2 SVGIG (reference sequence). This CDR3 region has 12 residues. The CDR3 region is CAWEIGGNGYTF. CDR3 coding DNA: TGTGCCTGGGAAATAGGGGGCAATGGCTACACCTTC.

This clonotype was seen repeatedly, ten times or more. The chain employs TRBV5-1 and TRBJ1-5; D is uncertain. Deletions cut 4 bases from V and 6 bases from J, with 14 bases between. Germline V gene data show CDR1 as SGHRS and CDR2 as YFSETQ. The CDR3 length is 14 residues. For the CDR3, the DNA is TGCGCCAGCAGCCCACAAATGGACGGTCAGCCCCAGCATTTT. This encodes CASSPQMDGQPQHF.

The gene calls are TRBV5-4 and TRBJ1-2; no reliable D call. V lost 4 bases, J lost 3 bases, and 13 bases lay in between. The CDR3 contains 14 residues. CDR1 SGHNT and CDR2 YYREEE come from the germline V gene (reference sequence). CDR3 sequence: CASSVEEVYYGYTF. The CDR3 region has the DNA TGTGCCAGCAGCGTGGAGGAGGTCTACTATGGCTACACCTTC.

There are many counts of this clonotype. This chain uses TRBV24-1 with TRBJ2-1; D remains ambiguous. V lost 4 bases to trimming and J lost 0 bases, with 9 bases between them. The CDR3 runs 15 residues. Germline-derived CDR1 and CDR2 are KGHDR and SFDVKD. The CDR3 here is CATSDDGRSYNEQFF. The CDR3 DNA follows: TGTGCCACCAGTGACGACGGACGCTCCTACAATGAGCAGTTCTTC.